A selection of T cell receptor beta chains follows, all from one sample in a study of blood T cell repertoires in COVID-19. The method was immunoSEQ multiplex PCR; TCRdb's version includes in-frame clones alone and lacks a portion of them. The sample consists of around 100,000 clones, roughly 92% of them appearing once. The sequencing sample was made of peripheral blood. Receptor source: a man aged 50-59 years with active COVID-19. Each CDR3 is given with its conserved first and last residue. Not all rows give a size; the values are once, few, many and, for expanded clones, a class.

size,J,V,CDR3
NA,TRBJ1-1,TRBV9,CASTRGLGTEAFF
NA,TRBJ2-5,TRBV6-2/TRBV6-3,CASSFGQLIQETQYF
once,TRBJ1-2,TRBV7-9,CASTQASPGGYTF
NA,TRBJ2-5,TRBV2,CASIPGGNQETQYF
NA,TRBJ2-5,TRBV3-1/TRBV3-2,CASRLARGGQETQYF
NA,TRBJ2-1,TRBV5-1,CASSLSGTESYNEQFF
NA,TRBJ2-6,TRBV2,CASSEEGGNSGANVLTF
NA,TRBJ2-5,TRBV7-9,CASSLRTSDLRETQYF
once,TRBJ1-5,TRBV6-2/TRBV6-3,CASSREGQGRNQPQHF
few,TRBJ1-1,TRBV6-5,CASSSATEAFF
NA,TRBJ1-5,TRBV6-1,CASSEASGITYQPQHF
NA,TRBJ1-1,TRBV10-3,CAISESNGAEAFF
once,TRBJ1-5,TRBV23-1,CAKLFPGARQPQHF
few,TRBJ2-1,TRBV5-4,CASSPRDRWDEQFF
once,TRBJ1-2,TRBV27,CASSPHIRGYGYTF
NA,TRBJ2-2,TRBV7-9,CASSLAGTSGVTGELFF
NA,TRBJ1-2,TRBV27,CASSPRDSIYGYTF
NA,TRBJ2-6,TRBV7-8,CASSAQGWGANVLTF
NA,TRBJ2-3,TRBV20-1,CSASDREGTDTQYF
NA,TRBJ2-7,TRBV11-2,CASSPAREGEQYF
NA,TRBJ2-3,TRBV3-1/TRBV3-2,CASSQNWAYSTDTQYF
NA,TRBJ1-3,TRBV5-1,CASRSTYSGNTIYF
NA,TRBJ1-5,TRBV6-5,CASSRQLNQPQHF
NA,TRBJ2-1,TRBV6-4,CASSERGSSYNEQFF